This TCR beta chain comes out of a study of T cell responses to AZD1222 COVID-19 vaccine. Overall study: Researchers grouped second doses given at about 4 or about 12 weeks into one pool. Study outcomes and limitations: Increased Spike-specific TCR breadth and depth were observed after two AZD1222 doses. After the peak T cell response, and only then, were repertoires sampled. Reportedly, nearly half of unique spike TCRs recognized epitopes outside B.1.351/B.1.1.7 mutations.

Only in-frame clones appear in the TCRdb table, and some are missing; sequencing was by immunoSEQ multiplex PCR. The sample records 95,000 to 150,000 clones, roughly 91% being singletons. Regarding this clone: The antigen is unknown.

Germline-derived CDR1 and CDR2 are MNHEY and SMNVEV (reference sequence). V lost 6 bases, J lost 7 bases, and 2 bases stayed unmatched. This CDR3 has 14 amino acids. J is TRBJ1-6 and V is TRBV27; 11 bases line up with TRBD1. The source of this sequence is an adult in good health. The sample was peripheral blood, taken on day 0 of AZD1222 vaccination. The CDR3 region is CASSRDRGNSPLHF. CDR3 nucleotides: TGTGCCAGCAGCCGGGACAGGGGGAATTCACCCCTCCACTTT.